This T cell receptor (beta chain) was recovered during a study of blood T cell repertoires in COVID-19. Study information: T cells, B-cell-depleted T cells, or PBMCs supplied cDNA or gDNA.

Using immunoSEQ multiplex PCR, the repertoire was profiled, and TCRdb retains in-frame clones only, with some absent. The table has roughly 430,000 clones, approximately 86% seen once. Germline V lookup: CDR1 MNHEY, CDR2 SVGAGI. Unmatched junction bases numbered 1, after V lost 6 bases and J lost 0 bases. The CDR3 contains 13 residues. The sequence derives from a woman aged 40 to 55 with acute COVID-19. Sequencing was carried out using PBMCs or T cells enriched from blood (not recorded which). The chain employs TRBV6-5 and TRBJ1-1, with 7 bases matching TRBD1. CDR3: CASSGTVNTEAFF. CDR3 coding DNA: TGTGCCAGCAGCGGGACAGTGAACACTGAAGCTTTCTTT.